Listed here are 29 T cell receptor beta chains from one sample, sequenced in a study of neurological immune-mediated disorders. TCRdb reprocessed the 5' RACE reads with MiXCR, giving one entry per CDR3 protein. The sample holds tens of thousands of distinct CDR3 sequences, 3% to 4.5% seen once. Material: PBMCs. The source is a woman between 45 and 65 years old with multiple sclerosis.

This clonotype has at least ten counts. The chain recombines TRBV20-1 with TRBJ1-4; D gene unclear. Germline CDR1 is DFQATT and CDR2 is SNEGSKA (reference sequence). Trimming cost V 6 bases and J 5 bases, with 13 bases left between them. The CDR3 extends over 13 amino acids. The CDR3, as DNA: TGCAGTGCCCTGGGCCCGGGCAATGAAAAACTGTTTTTT. Translation gives CSALGPGNEKLFF.

This clonotype appeared many times. The J gene is TRBJ2-7, the V gene TRBV10-3, with a possible D match to TRBD2 (7 bases). In germline, CDR1 is ENHRY, CDR2 SYGVKD. The CDR3 is 14 residues long. The V end was cut by 7 bases, the J end by 2 bases, with 15 bases between. CDR3 sequence reads: CAIKGGGQAYEQYF. CDR3 sequence (DNA): TGTGCCATCAAGGGCGGGGGCCAAGCCTACGAGCAGTACTTC.

This clonotype was observed many times. The chain uses TRBV3-1 and TRBJ2-7; 8 nucleotides match TRBD1. The V gene end was trimmed by 3 bases and the J gene end by 2 bases; junction bases not matched to a gene: 9. CDR3 length: 16 amino acids. Per the germline V gene, CDR1 is LGHDT and CDR2 is YNNKEL (reference sequence). The CDR3 is CASSHRRTGMPYEQYF. The CDR3 bases are TGTGCCAGCAGCCATCGAAGGACAGGGATGCCCTACGAGCAGTACTTC.

This clonotype has only a few counts. The chain employs TRBV12-3 or TRBV12-4 and TRBJ1-5; perhaps TRBD1 as D (5 bases). This CDR3 has 14 amino acids. With 7 bases removed from V and 6 bases from J, the gap between germline ends came to 16 bases. CDR3 amino acids: CASTKRDSRQPQHF. Here the CDR3 DNA reads TGTGCCAGCACCAAACGGGACTCTCGTCAGCCCCAGCATTTT.

This clonotype came up many times. This sequence joins TRBV20-1 and TRBJ2-5, with a tentative D call TRBD2 (5 bases). The V gene's germline CDR1 is DFQATT and CDR2 SNEGSKA (reference sequence). The length of the CDR3 is 13 residues. Trimming shortened V by 3 bases and J by 2 bases, and 10 bases separated the two germline ends. The CDR3 nucleotides read TGCAGTGCTAGTAGAGACTATCAAGAGACCCAGTACTTC. It codes for CSASRDYQETQYF.

In its sample, this clonotype was seen many times. The chain recombines TRBV7-8 with TRBJ2-6, with 9 bases aligning to TRBD2. V gave up 4 bases and J gave up 0 bases; unmatched junction bases: 4. There are 17 residues in the CDR3. Germline CDR1 SGHVS, CDR2 FQNEAQ. CDR3 sequence (DNA): TGTGCCAGCAGCTATCTAGCGGGACCCTCTGGGGCCAACGTCCTGACTTTC. Its translation is CASSYLAGPSGANVLTF.

Ten or more counts support this clonotype. V is TRBV5-1 and J is TRBJ1-2, with TRBD1 matching over 7 bases. CDR1 and CDR2 (germline): SGHRS, YFSETQ. This CDR3 spans 13 amino acids. Trimming removed 2 bases from V and 5 bases from J; junction bases left unmatched: 3. DNA for the CDR3: TGCGCCAGCAGCTTTAACAGGGGTTATGGCTACACCTTC. Residues: CASSFNRGYGYTF.

The sample holds many counts of this clonotype. The V gene is TRBV20-1, the J gene TRBJ2-3; either TRBD1 or TRBD2 may supply D (5 bases each). Germline values: CDR1 DFQATT, CDR2 SNEGSKA (reference sequence). The CDR3 consists of 13 residues. V lost 5 bases, J lost 4 bases, and 13 bases lay in between. The CDR3 DNA reads TGCAGTGCTTTACCTGGGGGAGCAGATACGCAGTATTTT. Amino acid sequence: CSALPGGADTQYF.

Ten or more counts support this clonotype. This rearrangement joins TRBV6-5 to TRBJ1-2, with D maybe TRBD1 (6 bases). Per germline, CDR1 MNHEY and CDR2 SVGAGI. Trimming cost V 2 bases and J 6 bases, with 10 bases left between them. The CDR3 runs 13 residues. The CDR3, as DNA: TGTGCCAGCAGTTACCTACAGGGCGATGGCTACACCTTC. Translation: CASSYLQGDGYTF.

This clonotype has ten or more counts. This chain connects TRBV7-6 to TRBJ1-3; no firm D call. The V end lost 5 bases, the J end lost 1 base, and 12 bases lay between the germline ends. This CDR3 comprises 15 residues. In germline, CDR1 is SGHVS, CDR2 FNYEAQ. The CDR3 bases are TGTGCCAGCAGCCACCCCGACGGATCTGGAAACACCATATATTTT. Translating gives CASSHPDGSGNTIYF.

This clonotype has a count of ten or more. The chain recombines TRBV20-1 with TRBJ1-1, with D hard to call. Trimming stripped 2 bases from V and 1 base from J, with 5 bases between. This CDR3 spans 12 amino acids. Germline CDR1 reads DFQATT; CDR2 reads SNEGSKA (reference sequence). The CDR3 DNA sequence: TGCAGTGCTAGACACAGGAACACTGAAGCTTTCTTT. Protein: CSARHRNTEAFF.

The J gene is TRBJ2-1, the V gene TRBV3-1, with 11 bases fitting TRBD2. V lost 4 bases and J lost 15; bases outside the gene matches: 14. Germline V gene sequence: CDR1 LGHDT, CDR2 YNNKEL (reference sequence). This CDR3 comprises 15 residues. CDR3 region: CASSRPGIAGGPVFF. The CDR3 DNA reads TGTGCCAGCAGCCGACCGGGAATAGCGGGGGGGCCAGTGTTCTTC.

This clonotype was detected many times. The V call is TRBV6-5, the J call TRBJ1-2; TRBD1 aligns across 9 bases. Germline trimming cut 0 bases from V and 0 bases from J; bases unmatched to any gene: 5. The CDR3 has 17 residues. The V gene's germline CDR1 is MNHEY and CDR2 SVGAGI. The CDR3 sequence is CASSYSDRGETNYGYTF. The CDR3 coding sequence is TGTGCCAGCAGTTACTCGGACAGGGGTGAGACTAACTATGGCTACACCTTC.

At least ten counts were recorded for this clonotype. V is TRBV18 and J is TRBJ2-7, with 9 bases that match TRBD1. Germline V gene data show CDR1 as KGHSH and CDR2 as LQKENI. The CDR3 is made up of 15 amino acids. V shed 3 bases, J shed 0 bases, and the junction held 3 bases outside the gene matches. The CDR3 is CASSPRDRDSYEQYF. In DNA form, the CDR3 reads TGTGCCAGCTCACCCCGGGACAGGGACTCCTACGAGCAGTACTTC.

This clonotype has a count of ten or more. This rearrangement joins TRBV12-3 or TRBV12-4 to TRBJ2-7, with 12 bases that match TRBD2. The CDR3 length is 16 residues. J was trimmed by 1 base and V by 5 bases; bases with no gene match: 6. CDR3 sequence (DNA): TGTGCCAGCAGTATAGGACTAGCGGGGCTGTCCTACGAGCAGTACTTC. As protein: CASSIGLAGLSYEQYF.

As regards this clonotype: This may arise from a read error, as a much more abundant clone is one base away. This chain joins TRBV6-1 and TRBJ2-5; unclear D gene. The V gene lost 1 base and the J gene lost 10 bases, with 16 bases spanning the gap. Germline CDR1 reads MNHNS; CDR2 reads SASEGT. The CDR3 sequence is 14 residues long. The CDR3 sequence: CASSEVVMGPNQYF. CDR3 nucleotide sequence: TGTGCCAGCAGTGAAGTGGTTATGGGTCCGAACCAGTACTTC.

This clonotype was seen many times. CDR3 in amino acids: CASSPNPGILLGEQYF. CDR3 sequence (DNA): TGTGCCAGCAGCCCGAACCCAGGGATTTTGTTAGGCGAGCAGTACTTC. The chain employs TRBV6-5 and TRBJ2-7, with D tentatively TRBD1 (5 bases). Germline CDR1 is MNHEY and CDR2 is SVGAGI. The V end was cut by 6 bases, the J end by 6 bases, with 24 bases between. The CDR3 runs 16 residues.

This clonotype was recorded many times. This chain connects TRBV5-5 to TRBJ2-7; a possible D gene is TRBD2 (5 bases). The CDR3 has 16 residues. Between the trimmed V and J ends, which lost 0 bases and 3 bases, there was a span of 16 bases. Germline V gene data show CDR1 as SGHKS and CDR2 as YYEKEE (reference sequence). CDR3 coding DNA: TGTGCCAGCAGCTTGGCCGTCGGACGGAGGCACTACGAGCAGTACTTC. Residues: CASSLAVGRRHYEQYF. The whole variable domain, filled in from reference TRBV5-5 and TRBJ2-7, reads DAGVTQSPTHLIKTRGQQVTLRCSPISGHKSVSWYQQVLGQGPQFIFQYYEKEERGRGNFPDRFSARQFPNYSSELNVNALLLGDSALYLCASSLAVGRRHYEQYFGPGTRLTVT.

This clonotype came up many times. This chain links TRBV20-1 with TRBJ2-5; D gene ambiguous. CDR1 and CDR2 (germline): DFQATT, SNEGSKA (reference sequence). With 6 bases removed from V and 5 bases from J, the gap between germline ends came to 13 bases. The CDR3 totals 12 residues. This CDR3 is CSAINMGETQYF. The CDR3 region has the DNA TGCAGTGCGATAAACATGGGGGAGACCCAGTACTTC.

With regard to this clonotype: Lacking the conserved final phenylalanine or tryptophan, this CDR3 likely reflects a read error. CDR3 residues: CSAGLKDSRGYTN. In nucleotides, the CDR3 is TGCAGTGCTGGCCTCAAGGACAGCAGGGGCTACACCAAC. The chain carries TRBV20-1 and TRBJ1-2, with a weak D call TRBD1 (6 bases). Trimming took 5 bases from V and 8 from J, leaving 18 bases between them. In germline, CDR1 is DFQATT, CDR2 SNEGSKA (reference sequence). This CDR3 has 13 amino acids.

This clonotype was recorded at least ten times. The chain carries TRBV5-1 and TRBJ2-5; D unclear. CDR1 SGHRS and CDR2 YFSETQ come from the germline V gene. The CDR3 is 14 residues long. Trimming pared 4 bases from V and 4 bases from J, leaving 14 bases between. The DNA for the CDR3 is TGCGCCAGCAGCCCAGGACGGGCCCCAGAGACCCAGTACTTC. Protein: CASSPGRAPETQYF. Full variable domain (missing parts from reference TRBV5-1 and TRBJ2-5): KAGVTQTPRYLIKTRGQQVTLSCSPISGHRSVSWYQQTPGQGLQFLFEYFSETQRNKGNFPGRFSGRQFSNSRSEMNVSTLELGDSALYLCASSPGRAPETQYFGPGTRLLVL.

This clonotype has a count of ten or more. This sequence joins TRBV7-2 and TRBJ2-4, with D possibly matching TRBD2 (6 bases). The CDR3 extends over 15 amino acids. Trimming took off 0 bases at V and 3 bases at J, with 9 bases between the two ends. The germline CDR1 and CDR2 sequences are SGHTA and FQGNSA. The CDR3 DNA follows: TGTGCCAGCAGCTTAGCATCGGGGGTCAAAAACATTCAGTACTTC. Protein product: CASSLASGVKNIQYF. The full variable domain, with the rest looked up from reference TRBV7-2 and TRBJ2-4, is GAGVSQSPSNKVTEKGKDVELRCDPISGHTALYWYRQSLGQGLEFLIYFQGNSAPDKSGLPSDRFSAERTGGSVSTLTIQRTQQEDSAVYLCASSLASGVKNIQYFGAGTRLSVL.

This clonotype was observed many times. J is TRBJ2-7 and V is TRBV12-3 or TRBV12-4, with D unclear. This CDR3 comprises 16 residues. V was clipped by 5 bases and J by 2 bases, with 19 bases between them. The CDR3: CASSDDIYNYAYEQYF. The CDR3 DNA is TGTGCCAGCAGTGACGACATTTATAACTACGCCTACGAGCAGTACTTC.

This clonotype was recorded at least ten times. The chain employs TRBV4-3 and TRBJ1-2; TRBD1 might be the D (5 bases). The CDR3 covers 15 residues. The V gene's germline CDR1 is LGHNA and CDR2 YSLEER. Trimming took off 0 bases at V and 0 bases at J, with 8 bases between the two ends. The CDR3 spells CASSQEGEPNYGYTF. The CDR3 DNA follows: TGCGCCAGCAGCCAAGAGGGGGAACCTAACTATGGCTACACCTTC.

This clonotype was found many times. The chain recombines TRBV24-1 with TRBJ2-2; a possible D gene is TRBD2 (5 bases). Per the germline V gene, CDR1 is KGHDR and CDR2 is SFDVKD. V was trimmed by 3 bases and J by 6 bases, leaving 10 bases between them. This CDR3 spans 14 amino acids. This CDR3 is CATSDPLEAGELFF. The CDR3 DNA reads TGTGCCACCAGTGATCCTCTGGAGGCCGGGGAGCTGTTTTTT.

This clonotype was found many times. This sequence joins TRBV7-8 and TRBJ1-1, with unresolved D. Germline V lookup: CDR1 SGHVS, CDR2 FQNEAQ. This CDR3 spans 15 amino acids. Trimming removed 5 bases from V and 5 bases from J, with 18 bases in between. The CDR3 is CASSLQVGGGTEAFF. The CDR3 DNA reads as TGTGCCAGCAGCCTCCAAGTGGGCGGTGGGACTGAAGCTTTCTTT.

This clonotype was seen many times. The chain has TRBV20-1 and TRBJ2-5; a weak D match, TRBD1 (5 bases). Germline assignment: CDR1 DFQATT and CDR2 SNEGSKA (reference sequence). The V end lost 3 bases, the J end lost 1 base, and 15 bases lay between the germline ends. This CDR3 is built from 15 residues. CDR3 sequence reads: CSARPPAGIQETQYF. The CDR3 DNA sequence: TGCAGTGCTAGGCCCCCGGCAGGGATCCAAGAGACCCAGTACTTC.

This clonotype has only a few counts. V is TRBV4-1 and J is TRBJ1-2, with D possibly matching TRBD1 (6 bases). Per germline, CDR1 MGHRA and CDR2 YSYEKL. CDR3 size: 15 residues. Trimming removed 0 bases at V and 5 bases at J, with 13 bases between. As DNA, the CDR3 is TGCGCCAGCAGCCAAGATCAGGGGTGGGGATATGGCTACACCTTC. This codes for CASSQDQGWGYGYTF.

There are many counts of this clonotype. The chain uses TRBV7-8 and TRBJ2-3; TRBD2 agrees at 8 bases. The V segment lost 3 bases and the J segment 4 bases; nucleotides outside the gene matches: 6. The CDR3 is 15 residues long. Germline V CDR1 and CDR2: SGHVS, FQNEAQ. The CDR3 DNA reads as TGTGCCAGCAGCTTTACGGGGGGGCCAGCAGATACGCAGTATTTT. Its translation is CASSFTGGPADTQYF.